This TCR beta chain was retrieved from a study of blood T cell repertoires in COVID-19. Looking at the study overall: The United States, Italy and Spain supplied acute and convalescent COVID-19 samples. PBMCs, B-cell-depleted T cells, or T cells were the source of the cDNA or gDNA that made up the material.

Clones were read by immunoSEQ multiplex PCR, and TCRdb kept only the in-frame ones, dropping some. The sample has about 220,000 clones, around 82% seen once. Donors were grouped by their self-reported clinical history. It was within 2 weeks before study entry that exposed participants met a COVID-19 case. The CDR3 spans 14 residues. CDR1 is MNHEY, CDR2 SVGAGI, per germline. Trimming left V 7 bases short and J 2 bases short, with 11 bases between. Sequencing was performed on PBMCs or T cells enriched from blood (not recorded which). The rearrangement joins TRBV6-5 to TRBJ2-2, with D tentatively TRBD1 (5 bases). This TCR came from a woman aged 45-60 years who had been exposed to COVID-19. CDR3 sequence reads: CASKVGLNTGELFF. Here the CDR3 DNA reads TGTGCCAGCAAAGTGGGGCTCAACACCGGGGAGCTGTTTTTT.